Listed here are 30 T cell receptor beta chains from one sample, sequenced in a study of T-cell memory formation after mild COVID-19. Each CDR3 protein gets one entry after TCRdb re-called the 5' RACE reads with MiXCR. The sample comprises 30,000 to 35,000 distinct CDR3 sequences, 7.7% of which are singletons, and roughly 27% rests with the top ten. The sample comprised PBMCs or a T cell subset sorted from them (not recorded which). Receptor source: a man aged 18 to 30 who had mild COVID-19 (a few samples of this study predate the infection). Cell type and time point are not known.

This clonotype was picked up many times. The chain couples TRBV11-3 to TRBJ2-4; unclear D gene. Germline lookup yields CDR1 SGHNT and CDR2 YENEEA. Trimming removed 1 base at V and 6 bases at J, with 7 bases between. CDR3 length: 13 residues. In nucleotides, the CDR3 is TGTGCCAGCAGCTTAGGGGCAGGAAACATTCAGTACTTC. This gives the protein CASSLGAGNIQYF.

The table lists this clonotype with a few counts. This rearrangement joins TRBV24-1 to TRBJ2-3; tentatively, D is TRBD1 (5 bases). The CDR3 extends over 14 amino acids. Germline lookup yields CDR1 KGHDR and CDR2 SFDVKD. V shed 5 bases and J shed 2 bases, with 10 bases lying between them. The CDR3 DNA reads TGTGCCACCAGTGTTAAGGGGCCCACAGATACGCAGTATTTT. This sequence encodes CATSVKGPTDTQYF.

This clonotype was counted many times. The chain joins TRBV6-5 to TRBJ2-2; no reliable D call. Germline V lookup: CDR1 MNHEY, CDR2 SVGAGI. The length of the CDR3 is 12 residues. The germline V and J ends were trimmed by 7 bases and 7 bases, with 10 bases remaining between them. The CDR3 sequence is CASTPNNGELFF. Written as DNA, the CDR3 is TGTGCCAGCACTCCAAATAACGGGGAGCTGTTTTTT.

This clonotype was seen at least ten times. The CDR3 DNA follows: TGTGCCAGCAGCCCAAGGGGACAGGGGGCTAGCAATCAGCCCCAGCATTTT. Protein sequence: CASSPRGQGASNQPQHF. V and J are TRBV7-8 and TRBJ1-5; 12 bases are shared with TRBD1. CDR1 and CDR2 from the germline V gene are SGHVS and FQNEAQ. CDR3 length: 17 amino acids. J lost 0 bases, V lost 5 bases, and 5 bases had no gene match.

This clonotype occurred many times. The CDR3, as DNA: TGTGCCAGCTCTTCCCAAGGAGGGACAGCGTACGTC. As protein: CASSSQGGTAYV. This chain connects TRBV18 to TRBJ2-7, with a possible D match to TRBD1 (7 bases). Deletions cut 6 bases from V and 12 bases from J, with 18 bases between. CDR1 is KGHSH and CDR2 is LQKENI in the germline V gene. The CDR3 runs 12 residues.

In its sample, this clonotype was seen a few times. The V call is TRBV5-1, the J call TRBJ2-3, with D perhaps assigned TRBD1 or TRBD2 (5 bases each). Deletions cut 0 bases from V and 6 bases from J, with 8 bases between. The CDR3 has 13 residues. Germline-derived CDR1 and CDR2 are SGHRS and YFSETQ. CDR3: CASSLVGEDTQYF. DNA for the CDR3: TGCGCCAGCAGCTTGGTAGGGGAGGATACGCAGTATTTT.

This clonotype was observed at least ten times. The rearrangement uses TRBV5-1 and TRBJ2-3, with 14 bases fitting TRBD2. The CDR3 totals 17 residues. V lost 0 bases, J lost 4 bases, and 4 bases stayed unmatched. Germline V lookup: CDR1 SGHRS, CDR2 YFSETQ. The CDR3 region is CASSLEGTSGGADTQYF. The CDR3 nucleotides are TGCGCCAGCAGCTTGGAGGGGACTAGCGGGGGCGCAGATACGCAGTATTTT. Using reference TRBV5-1 and TRBJ2-3 for the parts outside the CDR3, the full variable domain is KAGVTQTPRYLIKTRGQQVTLSCSPISGHRSVSWYQQTPGQGLQFLFEYFSETQRNKGNFPGRFSGRQFSNSRSEMNVSTLELGDSALYLCASSLEGTSGGADTQYFGPGTRLTVL.

In this sample, this clonotype turned up a few times. The chain recombines TRBV6-5 with TRBJ2-1; 9 bases map to TRBD1. This CDR3 spans 15 amino acids. Trimming cost V 6 bases and J 3 bases; bases outside gene matches: 6. Germline V gives CDR1 MNHEY, CDR2 SVGAGI. CDR3 sequence reads: CASSSTGGIYNEQFF. DNA of the CDR3: TGTGCCAGCAGCTCCACAGGGGGCATCTACAATGAGCAGTTCTTC.

This clonotype was counted ten times or more. The junction departs from germline at one end; a sequencing error may be responsible. This chain joins TRBV5-1 and TRBJ2-3; D not resolved. CDR3 length: 12 amino acids. CDR1 is SGHRS and CDR2 is YFSETQ in the germline V gene. Here the CDR3 reads CASTLNTDTQYF. CDR3 DNA sequence: TGCGCCAGCACCTTGAACACAGATACGCAGTATTTT. The full variable domain, rest sourced from reference TRBV5-1 and TRBJ2-3, is KAGVTQTPRYLIKTRGQQVTLSCSPISGHRSVSWYQQTPGQGLQFLFEYFSETQRNKGNFPGRFSGRQFSNSRSEMNVSTLELGDSALYLCASTLNTDTQYFGPGTRLTVL.

The chain has TRBV19 and TRBJ2-1; 13 nucleotides align to TRBD2. CDR1 LNHDA and CDR2 SQIVND come from the germline V gene (reference sequence). This CDR3 has 18 amino acids. J gave up 0 bases and V 9 bases, and 11 bases lay outside the gene matches. The CDR3 here is CASTEGTSGAISYNEQFF. The CDR3 bases are TGTGCCAGCACCGAGGGGACTAGCGGGGCCATCTCCTACAATGAGCAGTTCTTC.

This clonotype was seen many times. The chain has TRBV6-4 and TRBJ2-1, with TRBD1 as a possible D gene (5 bases). CDR3 length: 16 amino acids. Germline CDR1 and CDR2: MRHNA and SNTAGT. The ends were cut back, 2 bases at V and 2 bases at J, with 13 bases in the middle. Written as DNA, the CDR3 is TGTGCCAGCAGTGACGACGACAGAGCTCCCTACAATGAGCAGTTCTTC. It specifies CASSDDDRAPYNEQFF.

The chain has TRBV27 and TRBJ1-4; maybe TRBD1 (6 bases). The ends were cut back, 6 bases at V and 8 bases at J, with 13 bases in the middle. Germline CDR1 MNHEY, CDR2 SMNVEV (reference sequence). This CDR3 has 13 residues. The CDR3 region has the DNA TGTGCCAGCAGCTCCCGGGACATCGAAAAACTGTTTTTT. This encodes CASSSRDIEKLFF.

This clonotype was seen repeatedly, ten times or more. The genes are TRBV12-3 or TRBV12-4 and TRBJ2-5; D remains unclear. CDR3 size: 15 residues. V dropped 2 bases and J dropped 7 bases, with 17 bases sitting between them. The DNA of the CDR3 is TGTGCCAGCAGTTTAATGGACCCTGCTCTTGGGACCCAGTACTTC. This sequence encodes CASSLMDPALGTQYF.

Only a few counts were recorded for this clonotype. The chain is built from TRBV15 and TRBJ1-5; 7 nucleotides align to TRBD1. V lost 5 bases and J lost 5; bases outside the gene matches: 6. This CDR3 contains 14 residues. Germline CDR1 and CDR2: LNHNV and YYDKDF (reference sequence). CDR3 residues: CATSRRGTDQPQHF. The CDR3 nucleotides read TGTGCCACCAGCCGCCGCGGGACAGATCAGCCCCAGCATTTT.

This clonotype was detected many times. The V and J genes are TRBV20-1 and TRBJ1-1; possible D gene TRBD1, 5 bases. Germline V gene sequence: CDR1 DFQATT, CDR2 SNEGSKA (reference sequence). CDR3 length: 14 residues. Trimming removed 5 bases from V and 7 bases from J, with 20 bases in between. CDR3 residues: CSALSPHVQGEAFF. The CDR3 DNA is TGCAGTGCTCTCTCCCCGCATGTTCAGGGTGAAGCTTTCTTT.

This clonotype was seen repeatedly, ten times or more. The chain recombines TRBV12-3 or TRBV12-4 with TRBJ2-1, with a possible D match to TRBD1 (5 bases). The CDR3 is made up of 15 amino acids. V gave up 0 bases and J gave up 0 bases, with 6 bases separating them. This chain's CDR3 is CASSLAGPSYNEQFF. CDR3 nucleotide sequence: TGTGCCAGCAGTTTAGCGGGGCCCTCCTACAATGAGCAGTTCTTC.

This clonotype was counted ten times or more. This rearrangement joins TRBV6-4 to TRBJ1-1; D uncertain. Trimming removed 6 bases from V and 3 bases from J, with 11 bases in between. The CDR3 consists of 13 residues. Germline V CDR1 and CDR2: MRHNA, SNTAGT. Written as DNA, the CDR3 is TGTGCCAGCAGAGCTCAGGTTTACACTGAAGCTTTCTTT. Translation: CASRAQVYTEAFF.

This clonotype was counted at least ten times. The chain carries TRBV5-1 and TRBJ2-1; 7 bases agree with TRBD1. The germline CDR1 and CDR2 sequences are SGHRS and YFSETQ. The ends lost 2 bases at V and 7 bases at J; junction bases unmatched: 9. CDR3 size: 15 residues. CDR3 coding DNA: TGCGCCAGCAGCTTCACCGGGACAGAGGTTAATGAGCAGTTCTTC. It translates to CASSFTGTEVNEQFF.

This clonotype appeared many times. This chain connects TRBV5-4 to TRBJ2-1, with TRBD2 identical over 14 bases. After removal of 4 bases from V and 7 bases from J, the junction contained 4 bases not matched to a gene. Germline lookup yields CDR1 SGHNT and CDR2 YYREEE (reference sequence). This CDR3 region has 15 residues. CDR3 DNA sequence: TGTGCCAGCAGCGAGACTAGCGGGGGGGAAAATGAGCAGTTCTTC. It codes for CASSETSGGENEQFF. The variable domain in full, with the rest retrieved from reference TRBV5-4 and TRBJ2-1, is ETGVTQSPTHLIKTRGQQVTLRCSSQSGHNTVSWYQQALGQGPQFIFQYYREEENGRGNFPPRFSGLQFPNYSSELNVNALELDDSALYLCASSETSGGENEQFFGPGTRLTVL.

This clonotype was counted many times. The genes are TRBV6-6 and TRBJ2-3, with 10 bases fitting TRBD1. This CDR3 comprises 15 residues. From germline, CDR1 is MNHNY and CDR2 SVGAGI (reference sequence). J gave up 1 base and V 7 bases, and 5 bases lay outside the gene matches. The CDR3 coding sequence is TGTGCCAGCACCGAAGGGACAGGGGGCACAGATACGCAGTATTTT. Encoded protein: CASTEGTGGTDTQYF.

In this sample, this clonotype turned up a few times. The chain carries TRBV7-9 and TRBJ1-1; a possible D gene is TRBD1 (6 bases). Germline CDR1 SEHNR, CDR2 FQNEAQ (reference sequence). The CDR3 has 17 residues. V lost 2 bases, J lost 3 bases, and 19 bases lay in between. The DNA of the CDR3 is TGTGCCAGCAGCTTATCTCGTATCAGGGGAGGGTACACTGAAGCTTTCTTT. It yields the protein CASSLSRIRGGYTEAFF.

The gene calls are TRBV12-3 or TRBV12-4 and TRBJ1-1; D remains ambiguous. The CDR3 contains 11 residues. V lost 5 bases and J 4 bases, leaving 5 bases between the germline ends. The CDR3 loop is CASSISTEAFF. DNA for the CDR3: TGTGCCAGCAGTATAAGCACTGAAGCTTTCTTT.

There are many counts of this clonotype. The chain combines TRBV4-2 with TRBJ2-1, with 12 bases that match TRBD2. Germline-derived CDR1 and CDR2 are LGHNA and YNFKEQ. V lost 3 bases to trimming and J lost 3 bases; unmatched junction nucleotides: 6. CDR3 length: 17 residues. CDR3 in amino acids: CASSHARTSGDYNEQFF. In nucleotides, the CDR3 is TGTGCCAGCAGCCACGCTAGGACTAGCGGGGACTACAATGAGCAGTTCTTC.

This clonotype was recorded at least ten times. The chain employs TRBV9 and TRBJ2-2; 8 bases match TRBD2. The trim removed 8 bases at V and 4 bases at J, leaving 7 bases unmatched. Germline CDR1 reads SGDLS; CDR2 reads YYNGEE. This CDR3 contains 14 residues. The CDR3: CASMAGGPTGELFF. In DNA form, the CDR3 reads TGTGCCAGTATGGCGGGGGGCCCCACCGGGGAGCTGTTTTTT.

The table lists this clonotype with many counts. This chain joins TRBV7-2 and TRBJ1-4; D remains unclear. CDR1 and CDR2 from the germline V gene are SGHTA and FQGNSA. The CDR3 loop spans 14 amino acids. V lost 2 bases and J 0 bases, leaving 4 bases between the germline ends. The CDR3 nucleotides read TGTGCCAGCAGCTTACAGGCAACTAATGAAAAACTGTTTTTT. Translating it yields CASSLQATNEKLFF.

V gene TRBV24-1 combines with J gene TRBJ1-1; D gene ambiguous. CDR3 length: 14 residues. Germline V CDR1 and CDR2: KGHDR, SFDVKD. Trimming removed 0 bases from V and 7 bases from J, with 11 bases in between. The CDR3 DNA reads TGTGCCACCAGTGATTTGCGGTCTCTGTATGAAGCTTTCTTT. This sequence encodes CATSDLRSLYEAFF.

This clonotype was found many times. V and J are TRBV3-1 and TRBJ2-3, with 10 bases matching TRBD2. The CDR3 runs to 15 residues. Trimming took 7 bases from V and 9 from J; bases not matched to a gene: 13. Germline V gene sequence: CDR1 LGHDT, CDR2 YNNKEL (reference sequence). CDR3 protein: CASTSVVAGGRTQYF. CDR3 bases: TGTGCCAGCACCTCAGTAGTAGCGGGGGGCCGAACGCAGTATTTT.

This clonotype appeared a few times. The chain links TRBV7-2 to TRBJ1-2, with 9 nucleotides matching TRBD1. The CDR3 contains 15 residues. From germline, CDR1 is SGHTA and CDR2 FQGNSA. After removal of 1 base from V and 7 bases from J, the junction contained 7 bases not matched to a gene. DNA of the CDR3: TGTGCCAGCAGCTTAGGGAGAGGGACAGGGATTGGCTACACCTTC. Translating it yields CASSLGRGTGIGYTF.

This clonotype was counted a few times. J is TRBJ1-1 and V is TRBV5-1; D is uncertain. CDR3 length equals 14 residues. Germline V lookup: CDR1 SGHRS, CDR2 YFSETQ. Trimming stripped 4 bases from V and 1 base from J, with 11 bases between. The CDR3 DNA sequence: TGCGCCAGCAGCGGGAGGACGGGGAACACTGAAGCTTTCTTT. It specifies CASSGRTGNTEAFF. The entire variable domain, with the rest obtained from reference TRBV5-1 and TRBJ1-1, is as follows: KAGVTQTPRYLIKTRGQQVTLSCSPISGHRSVSWYQQTPGQGLQFLFEYFSETQRNKGNFPGRFSGRQFSNSRSEMNVSTLELGDSALYLCASSGRTGNTEAFFGQGTRLTVV.

This clonotype was recorded many times. The V call is TRBV6-4, the J call TRBJ2-3; 10 bases match TRBD1. Germline V gene lookup returns CDR1 MRHNA and CDR2 SNTAGT. V was clipped by 2 bases and J by 4 bases; unmatched bases: 0. CDR3 length: 14 amino acids. CDR3 bases: TGTGCCAGCAGTGACGGGACAGGGGCAGATACGCAGTATTTT. Protein sequence: CASSDGTGADTQYF.